This record looks at one TCR beta chain sequence and its context. The antigen is undetermined. V lost 2 bases, J lost 1 base, and 12 bases lay in between. Germline values: CDR1 SGHDT, CDR2 YYEEEE. The CDR3 totals 15 residues. This sample stems from a study of T cell responses to AZD1222 COVID-19 vaccine. Background on the study: Second-dose intervals of approximately 4 or approximately 12 weeks were pooled. Study-wide results and caveats: It was only after the peak T cell response that any repertoires were sampled. There were mostly white British donors and more females than males, and clonal diversity was possibly underestimated. Spike-specific TCRs gained breadth and depth after people received two AZD1222 doses.

The repertoire was sequenced with immunoSEQ multiplex PCR; TCRdb's copy has only in-frame clones and lacks some. The repertoire consists of 95,000 to 150,000 clones, with 88% occurring once and the leading ten covering about 3.5%. This clonotype was obtained from an adult in good health. The V and J genes are TRBV5-6 and TRBJ1-2, with D unclear. The material was peripheral blood, obtained on day 0 of AZD1222 vaccination. In DNA, the CDR3 is TGTGCCAGCAGCTTTGGACCTGACTTTAACTATGGCTACACCTTC. Translation: CASSFGPDFNYGYTF.